Each of the 26 T cell receptor beta chains below was sequenced from the same sample in a study of identical twins. MiXCR, applied by TCRdb to the 5' RACE reads, yields one record per CDR3 protein. Altogether 510,000 or so distinct CDR3 sequences are present, roughly 15% being singletons, with the ten largest covering roughly 0.42%. This same sample was also part of a study on yellow fever vaccine responses in identical twins.

Sequenced: CD4+ T cells sorted from blood. These receptors came from a woman under 30 in good health.

This clonotype was seen ten or more times. The chain couples TRBV12-3 or TRBV12-4 to TRBJ2-7, with 8 bases that match TRBD1. Trimming at V came to 7 bases and at J to 4 bases, leaving 3 bases not matched to a gene. The CDR3 covers 12 residues. In DNA form, the CDR3 reads TGTGCCAGCACCTGGACAGGGTACGAGCAGTACTTC. As protein: CASTWTGYEQYF.

The chain links TRBV6-1 to TRBJ1-4; D is possibly TRBD1 (5 bases). There are 12 residues in the CDR3. Trimming left V 7 bases short and J 8 bases short, with 11 bases between. The germline V gene has CDR1 MNHNS and CDR2 SASEGT. DNA of the CDR3: TGTGCCAGCATTGGAGGGGACGAAAAACTGTTTTTT. It encodes CASIGGDEKLFF.

This clonotype has ten or more counts. This chain connects TRBV3-1 to TRBJ1-1; D is perhaps TRBD1 (6 bases). There are 14 residues in the CDR3. Trimming took off 3 bases at V and 2 bases at J, with 10 bases between the two ends. CDR1 and CDR2 from the germline V gene are LGHDT and YNNKEL (reference sequence). CDR3 residues: CASSHLGGNTEAFF. Here the CDR3 DNA reads TGTGCCAGCAGCCACCTCGGGGGCAACACTGAAGCTTTCTTT.

This chain's CDR3 is CSASTSGGAGFRSDTQYF. The CDR3 region has the DNA TGCAGTGCTAGTACTAGCGGGGGGGCCGGTTTTAGGTCAGATACGCAGTATTTT. The V call is TRBV20-1, the J call TRBJ2-3; 13 nucleotides align to TRBD2. Germline trimming cut 3 bases from V and 4 bases from J; bases unmatched to any gene: 13. Germline values: CDR1 DFQATT, CDR2 SNEGSKA (reference sequence). The CDR3 length is 18 residues.

The gene calls are TRBV11-3 and TRBJ2-5; D is tentatively TRBD1 or TRBD2 (6 bases each). The CDR3 spans 15 residues. The ends were cut back, 1 base at V and 5 bases at J, with 14 bases in the middle. Germline loops: CDR1 SGHNT, CDR2 YENEEA. Here the CDR3 DNA reads TGTGCCAGCAGCTTAGCCCTCGGGGGCCGGGAGACCCAGTACTTC. Its translation: CASSLALGGRETQYF. Complete variable domain (other parts from reference TRBV11-3 and TRBJ2-5): EAGVVQSPRYKIIEKKQPVAFWCNPISGHNTLYWYLQNLGQGPELLIRYENEEAVDDSQLPKDRFSAERLKGVDSTLKIQPAELGDSAVYLCASSLALGGRETQYFGPGTRLLVL.

The chain employs TRBV5-1 and TRBJ2-7, with no clear D. The CDR3 is 15 residues long. V dropped 0 bases and J dropped 7 bases, with 17 bases sitting between them. The V gene's germline CDR1 is SGHRS and CDR2 YFSETQ. The CDR3 region has the DNA TGCGCCAGCAGCTTGGTGGCAGGACGCAGTGTTGAGCAGTACTTC. This sequence encodes CASSLVAGRSVEQYF.

The rearrangement uses TRBV5-1 and TRBJ2-5; 10 bases map to TRBD2. J lost 2 bases, V lost 4 bases, and 5 bases had no gene match. This CDR3 is built from 15 residues. Germline V gives CDR1 SGHRS, CDR2 YFSETQ. DNA of the CDR3: TGCGCCAGCAGCCTAAGGACTAGCGGACAAGAGACCCAGTACTTC. As protein: CASSLRTSGQETQYF.

This clonotype occurred many times. V and J are TRBV3-1 and TRBJ2-5; 11 positions match TRBD2. Unmatched junction bases numbered 8, after V lost 4 bases and J lost 7 bases. The CDR3 is 15 amino acids. Looked up from germline, CDR1 is LGHDT and CDR2 is YNNKEL (reference sequence). CDR3 in DNA: TGTGCCAGCAGCCTTGACCTGACTAGCGGGGTGACCCAGTACTTC. Amino acids: CASSLDLTSGVTQYF.

V gene TRBV21-1 combines with J gene TRBJ2-7. TRBV21-1 is a listed pseudogene. This CDR3 region has 12 residues. The CDR3 DNA reads TGTGCCAGCAGCAAAGAGGTCTACGAGCAGTACGTC. Amino acids: CASSKEVYEQYV.

The chain couples TRBV9 to TRBJ2-3, with 8 bases that match TRBD2. The CDR3 runs 16 residues. Germline V gene data show CDR1 as SGDLS and CDR2 as YYNGEE. V dropped 3 bases and J dropped 1; count of bases not matched to a gene: 7. CDR3 sequence: CASSARGGLGTDTQYF. CDR3 in DNA: TGTGCCAGCAGCGCACGGGGGGGCCTAGGCACAGATACGCAGTATTTT.

This clonotype was seen more than once but under ten times. The rearrangement links TRBV29-1 to TRBJ2-3, with TRBD1 matching 11 bases. The V gene's germline CDR1 is SQVTM and CDR2 ANQGSEA. CDR3 length: 13 amino acids. The V gene end was trimmed by 7 bases and the J gene end by 4 bases; junction bases not matched to a gene: 4. Written as DNA, the CDR3 is TGCAGCGCCATGGACAGGGGGCCAGATACGCAGTATTTT. Translated: CSAMDRGPDTQYF.

This chain links TRBV20-1 with TRBJ1-2, with unresolved D. The CDR3 has 13 amino acids. V was shortened by 6 bases and J by 3 bases, with 14 bases between the two germline ends. The V gene's germline CDR1 is DFQATT and CDR2 SNEGSKA (reference sequence). The CDR3 region has the DNA TGCAGTGCCCCGCCTGCTGAATACTATGGCTACACCTTC. It is translated as CSAPPAEYYGYTF.

This clonotype was observed at least ten times. V is TRBV5-5 and J is TRBJ1-2, with D possibly TRBD1 on 6 matching bases. Trimming removed 1 base from V and 5 bases from J, with 12 bases in between. CDR3 length: 14 amino acids. CDR1 and CDR2 from the germline V gene are SGHKS and YYEKEE (reference sequence). The CDR3 sequence: CASSLRGAEYGYTF. The CDR3 nucleotides read TGTGCCAGCAGCTTGAGGGGGGCGGAGTATGGCTACACCTTC.

This clonotype was seen a handful of times. V gene TRBV5-1 combines with J gene TRBJ2-5; 7 nucleotides align to TRBD1. Per germline, CDR1 SGHRS and CDR2 YFSETQ. The J segment lost 5 bases and the V segment lost 2 bases, leaving 21 bases of the junction unmatched. The CDR3 loop spans 19 amino acids. Here the CDR3 reads CASSFNRGLVSLGFETQYF. The DNA for the CDR3 is TGCGCCAGCAGCTTCAACAGGGGATTGGTTTCATTGGGTTTTGAGACCCAGTACTTC.

The genes are TRBV9 and TRBJ2-2; 7 nucleotides match TRBD2. In germline, CDR1 is SGDLS, CDR2 YYNGEE. V lost 0 bases, J lost 5 bases, and 4 bases stayed unmatched. This CDR3 is built from 15 residues. CDR3 protein: CASSVATGGTGELFF. The CDR3 nucleotides are TGTGCCAGCAGCGTAGCTACGGGGGGAACCGGGGAGCTGTTTTTT.

The chain is built from TRBV12-3 or TRBV12-4 and TRBJ2-7; tentative D call: TRBD2 (6 bases). The ends were cut back, 5 bases at V and 7 bases at J, with 18 bases in the middle. This CDR3 contains 14 residues. This CDR3 reads CASSLGGWSGEQYF. In DNA form, the CDR3 reads TGTGCCAGCAGTCTGGGGGGATGGTCTGGGGAGCAGTACTTC.

This clonotype was observed a few times. This rearrangement joins TRBV20-1 to TRBJ2-3; 10 nucleotides match TRBD2. The germline V gene has CDR1 DFQATT and CDR2 SNEGSKA (reference sequence). This CDR3 has 15 amino acids. V lost 3 bases to trimming and J lost 4 bases; unmatched junction nucleotides: 7. CDR3 sequence: CSASSLAGDADTQYF. CDR3 nucleotide sequence: TGCAGTGCTAGTTCTCTAGCGGGAGACGCAGATACGCAGTATTTT.

There are a few counts of this clonotype. This chain uses TRBV5-5 with TRBJ2-1; D gene unclear. CDR1 is SGHKS, CDR2 YYEKEE, per germline (reference sequence). V shed 0 bases and J shed 2 bases, with 6 bases lying between them. CDR3 length: 14 residues. Here the CDR3 DNA reads TGTGCCAGCAGCTTGGGGCAGCCCTACAATGAGCAGTTCTTC. Its translation is CASSLGQPYNEQFF.

In regard to this clonotype: Compared with germline, one end of the junction differs, possibly owing to a read error. This rearrangement joins TRBV4-1 to TRBJ2-7; D possibly corresponds to TRBD1 (6 bases). The germline V gene encodes CDR1 MGHRA and CDR2 YSYEKL. This CDR3 region has 15 residues. The CDR3 nucleotides read TGCGCCAGCACCCCGGGACAAACTAACTCCGACGAGCAGTACTTC. It translates to CASTPGQTNSDEQYF.

V is TRBV18 and J is TRBJ1-1; D is uncertain. CDR1 and CDR2 (germline): KGHSH, LQKENI. The CDR3 contains 15 residues. V was cut by 3 bases and J by 4 bases, with 15 bases left in between. Here the CDR3 reads CASSPKSYLSTEAFF. The DNA of the CDR3 is TGTGCCAGCTCACCCAAGAGTTATTTGAGCACTGAAGCTTTCTTT.

This clonotype was seen a few times. The rearrangement uses TRBV28 and TRBJ1-1; the match to TRBD1 covers 10 bases. This CDR3 spans 17 amino acids. Trimming took 4 bases from V and 0 from J; bases not matched to a gene: 8. Germline CDR1 reads MDHEN; CDR2 reads SYDVKM. The CDR3 sequence is CASSWDRGFDMNTEAFF. CDR3 sequence (DNA): TGTGCCAGCAGTTGGGACAGGGGCTTCGACATGAACACTGAAGCTTTCTTT.

This clonotype was counted between two and nine times. This chain uses TRBV15 with TRBJ2-5; no reliable D call. CDR1 and CDR2 from the germline V gene are LNHNV and YYDKDF (reference sequence). CDR3 length equals 15 residues. V was shortened by 0 bases and J by 5 bases, with 13 bases between the two germline ends. The CDR3 region has the DNA TGTGCCACCAGCAGAGACGACACCGGCAGGGAGACCCAGTACTTC. Translating gives CATSRDDTGRETQYF.

This clonotype was counted only a few times. The gene calls are TRBV7-7 and TRBJ2-3; 8 positions match TRBD2. V was clipped by 5 bases and J by 0 bases; unmatched bases: 7. This CDR3 has 16 amino acids. Germline V gene sequence: CDR1 SSHAT, CDR2 FNYEAQ (reference sequence). The chain's CDR3 is CASSPNRLASTDTQYF. DNA of the CDR3: TGTGCCAGCAGCCCGAACCGACTAGCGAGCACAGATACGCAGTATTTT.

The J gene is TRBJ2-7, the V gene TRBV10-3; the match to TRBD2 covers 9 bases. Germline-derived CDR1 and CDR2 are ENHRY and SYGVKD. The CDR3 contains 13 residues. The junction had 6 bases not matched to a gene; V was cut back by 10 bases and J by 2 bases. The CDR3 loop reads CATRGRAPYEQYF. The CDR3 DNA follows: TGTGCCACCCGCGGGAGGGCCCCCTACGAGCAGTACTTC.

This clonotype occurred a few times. J is TRBJ2-3 and V is TRBV5-1; a possible D gene is TRBD2 (6 bases). Germline assignment: CDR1 SGHRS and CDR2 YFSETQ. Trimming removed 4 bases from V and 0 bases from J, with 21 bases in between. CDR3 length: 18 residues. CDR3 nucleotide sequence: TGCGCCAGCAGCCCAACGGCCGGGGGACTTTCTAGCACAGATACGCAGTATTTT. Translation gives CASSPTAGGLSSTDTQYF.

This clonotype has a handful of counts. The rearrangement joins TRBV7-9 to TRBJ2-7; possibly TRBD1 for D (6 bases). V was shortened by 6 bases and J by 2 bases, with 17 bases between the two germline ends. CDR3 length equals 15 residues. Germline loops: CDR1 SEHNR, CDR2 FQNEAQ (reference sequence). The CDR3: CASSPTWDITYEQYF. The CDR3 DNA is TGTGCCAGCAGTCCGACGTGGGACATCACCTACGAGCAGTACTTC. Looking up the rest from reference TRBV7-9 and TRBJ2-7 gives the full variable domain: DTGVSQNPRHKITKRGQNVTFRCDPISEHNRLYWYRQTLGQGPEFLTYFQNEAQLEKSRLLSDRFSAERPKGSFSTLEIQRTEQGDSAMYLCASSPTWDITYEQYFGPGTRLTVT.